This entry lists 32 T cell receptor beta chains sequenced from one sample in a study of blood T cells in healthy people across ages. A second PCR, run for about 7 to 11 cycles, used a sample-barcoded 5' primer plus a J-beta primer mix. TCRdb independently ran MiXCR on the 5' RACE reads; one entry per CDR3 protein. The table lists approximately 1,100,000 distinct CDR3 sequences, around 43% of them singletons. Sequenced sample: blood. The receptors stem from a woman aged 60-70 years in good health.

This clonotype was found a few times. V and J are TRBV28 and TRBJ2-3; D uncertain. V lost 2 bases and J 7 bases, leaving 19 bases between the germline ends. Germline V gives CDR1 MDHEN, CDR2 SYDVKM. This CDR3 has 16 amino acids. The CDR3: CASSLGGVGTPYTQYF. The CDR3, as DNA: TGTGCCAGCAGTTTAGGTGGGGTGGGTACACCATATACGCAGTATTTT.

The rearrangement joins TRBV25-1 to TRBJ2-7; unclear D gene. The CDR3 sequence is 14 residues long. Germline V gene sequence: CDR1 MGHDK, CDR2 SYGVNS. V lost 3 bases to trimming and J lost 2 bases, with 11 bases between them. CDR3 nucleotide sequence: TGTGCCAGCAGTGATTCTGCAGGCCCCTACGAGCAGTACTTC. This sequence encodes CASSDSAGPYEQYF.

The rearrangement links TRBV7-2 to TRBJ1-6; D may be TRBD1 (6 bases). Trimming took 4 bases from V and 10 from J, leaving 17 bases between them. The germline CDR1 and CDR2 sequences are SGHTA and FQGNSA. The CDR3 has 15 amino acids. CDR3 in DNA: TGTGCCAGCAGCTATCGAGGGGGGGGCGAGTCACCCCTCCACTTT. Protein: CASSYRGGGESPLHF.

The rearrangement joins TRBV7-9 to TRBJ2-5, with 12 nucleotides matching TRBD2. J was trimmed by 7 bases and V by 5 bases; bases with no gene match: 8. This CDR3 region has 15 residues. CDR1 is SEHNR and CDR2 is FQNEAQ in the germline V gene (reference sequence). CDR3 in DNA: TGTGCCAGCAGCCCCGGACTAGCGGGAAGGGGGACCCAGTACTTC. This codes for CASSPGLAGRGTQYF.

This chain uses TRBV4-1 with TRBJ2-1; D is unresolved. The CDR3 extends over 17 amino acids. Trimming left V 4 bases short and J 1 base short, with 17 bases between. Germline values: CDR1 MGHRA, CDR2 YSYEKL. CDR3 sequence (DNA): TGCGCCAGCAGCCCGTTTTTGTCGGAAACATCCTACAATGAGCAGTTCTTC. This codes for CASSPFLSETSYNEQFF.

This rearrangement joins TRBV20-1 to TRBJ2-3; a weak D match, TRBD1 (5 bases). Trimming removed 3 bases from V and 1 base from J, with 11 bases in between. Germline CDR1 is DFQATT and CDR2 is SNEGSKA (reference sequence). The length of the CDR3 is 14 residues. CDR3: CSASSGQGTDTQYF. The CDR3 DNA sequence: TGCAGTGCTAGCTCAGGACAAGGCACAGATACGCAGTATTTT.

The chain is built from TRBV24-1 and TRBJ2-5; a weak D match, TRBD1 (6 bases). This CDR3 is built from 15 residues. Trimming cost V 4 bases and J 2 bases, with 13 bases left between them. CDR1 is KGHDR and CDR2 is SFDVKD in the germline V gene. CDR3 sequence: CATSDPRQEQETQYF. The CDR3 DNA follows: TGTGCCACCAGTGACCCGAGACAGGAACAAGAGACCCAGTACTTC.

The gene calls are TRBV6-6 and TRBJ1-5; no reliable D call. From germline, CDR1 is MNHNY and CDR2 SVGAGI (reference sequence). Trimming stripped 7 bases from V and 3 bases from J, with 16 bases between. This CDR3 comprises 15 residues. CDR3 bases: TGTGCCAGCAAGGAGGGAGGCGGGGACAATCAGCCCCAGCATTTT. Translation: CASKEGGGDNQPQHF.

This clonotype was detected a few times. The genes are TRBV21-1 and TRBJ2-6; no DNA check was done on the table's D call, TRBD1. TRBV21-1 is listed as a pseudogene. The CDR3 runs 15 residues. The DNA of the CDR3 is TGTGCCAGCGAAGGGACAGACGACGGGGCCAACGTCCTGACTTTC. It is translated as CASEGTDDGANVLTF.

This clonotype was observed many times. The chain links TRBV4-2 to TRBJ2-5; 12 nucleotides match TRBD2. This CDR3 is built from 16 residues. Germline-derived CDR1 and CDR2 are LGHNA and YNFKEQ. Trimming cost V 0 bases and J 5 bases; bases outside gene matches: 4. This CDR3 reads CASSQDSLAGGETQYF. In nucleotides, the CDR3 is TGTGCCAGCAGCCAAGATAGCCTAGCGGGGGGGGAGACCCAGTACTTC.

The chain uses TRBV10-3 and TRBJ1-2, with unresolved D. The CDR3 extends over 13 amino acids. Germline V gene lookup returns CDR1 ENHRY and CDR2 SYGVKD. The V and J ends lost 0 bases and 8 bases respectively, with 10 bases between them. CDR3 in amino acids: CAISESRGKGYTF. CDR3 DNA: TGTGCCATCAGTGAGTCTAGAGGGAAGGGCTACACCTTC.

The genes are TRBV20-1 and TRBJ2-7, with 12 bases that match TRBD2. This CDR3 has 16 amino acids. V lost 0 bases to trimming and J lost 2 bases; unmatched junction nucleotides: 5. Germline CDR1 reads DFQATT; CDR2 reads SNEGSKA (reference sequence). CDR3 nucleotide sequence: TGCAGTGCTAGAGAAATGGCTAGCGGGAGGGCCTACGAGCAGTACTTC. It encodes CSAREMASGRAYEQYF.

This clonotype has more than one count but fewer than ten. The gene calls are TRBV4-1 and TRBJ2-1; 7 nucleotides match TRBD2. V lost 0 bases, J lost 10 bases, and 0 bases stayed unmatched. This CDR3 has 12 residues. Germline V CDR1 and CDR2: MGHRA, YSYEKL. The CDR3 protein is CASSQEGGEQFF. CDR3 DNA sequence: TGCGCCAGCAGCCAAGAGGGGGGGGAGCAGTTCTTC.

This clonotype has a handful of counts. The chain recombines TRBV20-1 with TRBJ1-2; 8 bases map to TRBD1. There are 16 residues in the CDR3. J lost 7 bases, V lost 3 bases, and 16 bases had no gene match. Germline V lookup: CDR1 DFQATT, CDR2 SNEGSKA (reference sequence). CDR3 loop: CSARVLTGQELRGYTF. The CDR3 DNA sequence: TGCAGTGCTAGGGTCCTCACGGGACAGGAGCTTCGTGGCTACACCTTC.

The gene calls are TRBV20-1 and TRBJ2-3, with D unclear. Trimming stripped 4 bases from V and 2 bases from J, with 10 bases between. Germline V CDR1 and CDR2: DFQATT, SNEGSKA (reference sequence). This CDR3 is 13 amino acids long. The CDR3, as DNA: TGCAGTGCTACCAGACTTGACACAGATACGCAGTATTTT. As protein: CSATRLDTDTQYF.

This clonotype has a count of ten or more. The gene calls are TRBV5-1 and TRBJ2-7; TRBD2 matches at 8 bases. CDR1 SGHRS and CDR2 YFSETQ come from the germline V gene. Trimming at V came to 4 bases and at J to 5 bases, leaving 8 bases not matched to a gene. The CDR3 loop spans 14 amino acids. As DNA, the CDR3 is TGCGCCAGCAGCATAGCGGGATTAATCGACGAGCAGTACTTC. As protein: CASSIAGLIDEQYF.

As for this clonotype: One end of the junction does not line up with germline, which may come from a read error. The CDR3 sequence is CAGSDRGGTSYGYTF. The CDR3 DNA reads TGTGCCGGCAGCGACAGGGGGGGAACTAGCTATGGCTACACCTTC. The V gene is TRBV7-2, the J gene TRBJ1-2; 9 nucleotides line up with TRBD1. This CDR3 has 15 residues. Germline CDR1 and CDR2: SGHTA and FQGNSA.

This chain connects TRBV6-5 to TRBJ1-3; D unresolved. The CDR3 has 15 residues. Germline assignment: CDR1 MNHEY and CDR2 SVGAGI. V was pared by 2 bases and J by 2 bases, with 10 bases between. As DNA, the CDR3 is TGTGCCAGCAGTTACGGGTCGGGGACTGGAAACACCATATATTTT. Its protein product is CASSYGSGTGNTIYF.

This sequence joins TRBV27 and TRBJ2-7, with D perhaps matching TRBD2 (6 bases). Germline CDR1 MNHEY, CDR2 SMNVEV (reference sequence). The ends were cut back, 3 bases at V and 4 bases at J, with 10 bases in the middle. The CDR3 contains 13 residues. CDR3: CASSFEAGYEQYF. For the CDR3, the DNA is TGTGCCAGCAGTTTTGAGGCGGGGTACGAGCAGTACTTC.

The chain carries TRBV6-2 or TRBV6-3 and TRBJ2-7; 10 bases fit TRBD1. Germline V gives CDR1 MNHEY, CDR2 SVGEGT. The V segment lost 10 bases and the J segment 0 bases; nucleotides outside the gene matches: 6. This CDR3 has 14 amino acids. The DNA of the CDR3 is TGTGCCAACTGGGGACAGGGGAGCTCCTACGAGCAGTACTTC. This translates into CANWGQGSSYEQYF.

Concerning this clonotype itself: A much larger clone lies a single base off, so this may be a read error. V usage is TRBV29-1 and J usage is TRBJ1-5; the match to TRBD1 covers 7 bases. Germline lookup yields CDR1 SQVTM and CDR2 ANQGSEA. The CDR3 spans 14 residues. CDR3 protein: CSVSQGQSNQSQHF. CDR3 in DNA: TGCAGCGTTAGCCAGGGACAGTCCAATCAGTCCCAGCATTTT.

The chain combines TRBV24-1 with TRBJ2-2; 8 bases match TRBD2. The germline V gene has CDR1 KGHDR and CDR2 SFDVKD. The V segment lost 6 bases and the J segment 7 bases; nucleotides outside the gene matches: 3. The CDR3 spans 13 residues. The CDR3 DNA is TGTGCCACCAGTCGGGAGGGCGACGGGGAGCTGTTTTTT. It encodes CATSREGDGELFF.

CDR3 region: CASRVTGSIQETQYF. CDR3 sequence (DNA): TGTGCCAGCAGAGTGACAGGGTCCATCCAAGAGACCCAGTACTTC. This rearrangement joins TRBV2 to TRBJ2-5; 7 bases are a match to TRBD1. The V gene end was trimmed by 6 bases and the J gene end by 1 base; junction bases not matched to a gene: 8. There are 15 residues in the CDR3. In germline, CDR1 is SNHLY, CDR2 FYNNEI.

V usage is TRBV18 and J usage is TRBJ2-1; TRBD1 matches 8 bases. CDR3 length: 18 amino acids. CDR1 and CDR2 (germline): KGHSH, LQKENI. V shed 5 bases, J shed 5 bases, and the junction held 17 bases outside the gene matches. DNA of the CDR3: TGTGCCAGCTCATTACTCCCACTCGGGACAGGCGTCCACAATGAGCAGTTCTTC. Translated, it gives CASSLLPLGTGVHNEQFF.

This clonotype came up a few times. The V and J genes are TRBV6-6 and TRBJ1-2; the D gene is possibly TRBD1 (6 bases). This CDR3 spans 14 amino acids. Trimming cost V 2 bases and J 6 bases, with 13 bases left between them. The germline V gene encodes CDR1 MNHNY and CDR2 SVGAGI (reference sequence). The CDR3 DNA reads TGTGCCAGCAGTTACCTCCGGGACATCGATGGCTACACCTTC. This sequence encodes CASSYLRDIDGYTF.

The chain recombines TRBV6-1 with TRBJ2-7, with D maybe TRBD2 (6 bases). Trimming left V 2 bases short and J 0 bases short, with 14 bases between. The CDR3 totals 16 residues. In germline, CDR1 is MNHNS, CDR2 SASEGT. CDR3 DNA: TGTGCCAGCAGTGAACCCAGGGACGGGAGCTCCTACGAGCAGTACTTC. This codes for CASSEPRDGSSYEQYF.

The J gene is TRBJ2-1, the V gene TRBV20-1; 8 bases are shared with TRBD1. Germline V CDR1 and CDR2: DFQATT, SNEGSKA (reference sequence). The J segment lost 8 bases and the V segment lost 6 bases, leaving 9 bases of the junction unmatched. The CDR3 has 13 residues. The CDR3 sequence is CSALDRASDEQFF. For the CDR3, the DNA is TGCAGTGCGTTGGACAGGGCGAGCGATGAGCAGTTCTTC.

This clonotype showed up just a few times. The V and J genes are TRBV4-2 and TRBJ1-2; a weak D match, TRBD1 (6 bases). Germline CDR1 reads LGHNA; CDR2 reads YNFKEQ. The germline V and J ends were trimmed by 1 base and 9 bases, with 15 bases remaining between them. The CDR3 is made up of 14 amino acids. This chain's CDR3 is CASSQGDIQGRYTF. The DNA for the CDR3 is TGTGCCAGCAGCCAAGGAGACATACAGGGACGCTACACCTTC.

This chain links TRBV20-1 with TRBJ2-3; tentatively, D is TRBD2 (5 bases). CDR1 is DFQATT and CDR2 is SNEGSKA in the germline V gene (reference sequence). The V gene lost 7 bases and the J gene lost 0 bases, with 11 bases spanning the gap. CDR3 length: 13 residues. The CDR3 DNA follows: TGCAGTGTCAAAAGAGGGAGCACAGATACGCAGTATTTT. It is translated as CSVKRGSTDTQYF.

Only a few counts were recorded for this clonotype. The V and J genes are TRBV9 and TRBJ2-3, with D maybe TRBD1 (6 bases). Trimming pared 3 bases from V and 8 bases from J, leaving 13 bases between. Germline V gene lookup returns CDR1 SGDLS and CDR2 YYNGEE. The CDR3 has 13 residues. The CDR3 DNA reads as TGTGCCAGCAGCGGGGACAATTCCGGTACGCAGTATTTT. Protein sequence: CASSGDNSGTQYF. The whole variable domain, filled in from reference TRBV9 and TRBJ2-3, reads DSGVTQTPKHLITATGQRVTLRCSPRSGDLSVYWYQQSLDQGLQFLIQYYNGEERAKGNILERFSAQQFPDLHSELNLSSLELGDSALYFCASSGDNSGTQYFGPGTRLTVL.

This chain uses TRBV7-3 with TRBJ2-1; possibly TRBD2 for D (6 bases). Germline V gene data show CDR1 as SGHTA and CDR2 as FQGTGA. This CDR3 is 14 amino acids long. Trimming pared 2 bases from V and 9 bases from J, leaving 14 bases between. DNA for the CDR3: TGTGCCAGCAGCTTACGGAGAAACGGGGGTGAGCAGTTCTTC. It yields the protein CASSLRRNGGEQFF.

CDR3 loop: CATSRDPLVADTESSYEQYF. CDR3 nucleotide sequence: TGTGCCACCAGCAGAGATCCTTTAGTAGCGGACACCGAGAGCTCCTACGAGCAGTACTTC. The chain has TRBV15 and TRBJ2-7; TRBD2 might be the D (6 bases). CDR3 length: 20 amino acids. The germline V and J ends were trimmed by 0 bases and 0 bases, with 24 bases remaining between them. Germline V gene sequence: CDR1 LNHNV, CDR2 YYDKDF (reference sequence).